This T cell receptor (beta chain) comes out of a study of T cell responses to AZD1222 COVID-19 vaccine. This CDR3 has 16 amino acids. V was pared by 6 bases and J by 4 bases, with 11 bases of the junction left unmatched. CDR1 and CDR2 (germline): LGHNA, YNFKEQ. Overall study results and limits: The number of AZD1222 recipients seropositive at baseline was only 6 or 7.

Method: immunoSEQ multiplex PCR; TCRdb's copy keeps in-frame clones and lacks some. The data hold more than 85,000 clones, with 90% to 95% observed a single time. On this clone itself: What it recognizes is unknown.

The specimen comprised peripheral blood, sampled on day 0 of AZD1222 vaccination. The receptor comes from an adult in good health. This chain links TRBV4-2 with TRBJ2-2; 7 bases agree with TRBD2. CDR3 bases: TGTGCCAGCAGTCAAATTCGGGGAGGGGTCACCGGGGAGCTGTTTTTT. This gives the protein CASSQIRGGVTGELFF.